Presented here are 32 T cell receptor beta chains from one specimen sequenced in a study of cytomegalovirus exposure and HLA in healthy donors. Primers: 60 Vbeta forward and 13 Jbeta reverse. Libraries were prepared by immunoSEQ multiplex PCR; TCRdb keeps only in-frame clonotypes and omits some of them. The data show roughly 190,000 clones, 60% to 85% seen once. The sequenced sample consisted of PBMCs. Source of these receptors: a girl aged 5 to 17 in good health and CMV-seropositive.

This chain links TRBV15 with TRBJ1-4, with 10 bases identical to TRBD1. Germline values: CDR1 LNHNV, CDR2 YYDKDF (reference sequence). The trim removed 5 bases at V and 5 bases at J, leaving 8 bases unmatched. The CDR3 contains 16 residues. CDR3 in amino acids: CATSRPRQGANEKLFF. The CDR3 DNA follows: TGTGCCACCAGCCGACCGCGACAGGGGGCCAATGAAAAACTGTTTTTT.

The rearrangement joins TRBV13 to TRBJ1-4; 7 bases map to TRBD1. This CDR3 comprises 16 residues. V shed 6 bases and J 8 bases; nucleotides not matched to a gene: 15. Germline values: CDR1 PRHDT, CDR2 FYEKMQ (reference sequence). CDR3 in amino acids: CASRPWGQSSWEKLFF. In DNA, the CDR3 is TGTGCCAGCAGGCCCTGGGGACAGTCGAGTTGGGAAAAACTGTTTTTT.

As DNA, the CDR3 is TGTGCCAGCAGCTTGTTATACAGGGGGCAGGAAGGCTACACCTTC. The encoded protein is CASSLLYRGQEGYTF. V and J are TRBV5-4 and TRBJ1-2; 9 nucleotides align to TRBD1. The length of the CDR3 is 15 residues. Germline values: CDR1 SGHNT, CDR2 YYREEE (reference sequence). Germline trimming cut 1 base from V and 8 bases from J; bases unmatched to any gene: 9.

The chain has TRBV2 and TRBJ1-5, with D possibly being TRBD1 (5 bases). V lost 8 bases, J lost 1 base, and 15 bases lay in between. CDR3 length: 15 amino acids. Looked up from germline, CDR1 is SNHLY and CDR2 is FYNNEI. CDR3 coding DNA: TGTGCCAGCTCTTGGGCGGGGGGGAGCAATCAGCCCCAGCATTTT. It translates to CASSWAGGSNQPQHF.

The V call is TRBV7-9, the J call TRBJ2-2; 12 bases map to TRBD2. The CDR3 contains 15 residues. The V gene's germline CDR1 is SEHNR and CDR2 FQNEAQ (reference sequence). V was clipped by 5 bases and J by 9 bases; unmatched bases: 7. The CDR3 bases are TGTGCCAGCAGCGACACTAGCGGGGGGATCAGGGAGCTGTTTTTT. It codes for CASSDTSGGIRELFF.

The CDR3, as DNA: TGTGCCAGTAGTATCGTGAACACCGGGGAGCTGTTTTTT. Protein: CASSIVNTGELFF. The rearrangement uses TRBV19 and TRBJ2-2; D not resolved. Germline values: CDR1 LNHDA, CDR2 SQIVND (reference sequence). The CDR3 is 13 residues long. Between the trimmed V and J ends, which lost 3 bases and 1 base, there was a span of 3 bases.

The sample holds one count of this clone. This chain uses TRBV6-6 with TRBJ2-5; 11 positions agree with TRBD2. This CDR3 region has 15 residues. The trim removed 8 bases at V and 4 bases at J, leaving 9 bases unmatched. CDR1 MNHNY and CDR2 SVGAGI come from the germline V gene (reference sequence). This chain's CDR3 is CASLRSGGAGETQYF. The CDR3 DNA is TGTGCCAGCTTACGTAGCGGGGGGGCCGGAGAGACCCAGTACTTC.

V and J are TRBV10-3 and TRBJ2-3; weak D call: TRBD2 (5 bases). This CDR3 is built from 14 residues. V lost 4 bases, J lost 6 bases, and 14 bases lay in between. CDR1 ENHRY and CDR2 SYGVKD come from the germline V gene. The CDR3 loop reads CAISARGPGDTQYF. The CDR3 DNA sequence: TGTGCCATCAGTGCCAGAGGGCCGGGGGATACGCAGTATTTT.

This clone showed up just once. The rearrangement uses TRBV29-1 and TRBJ1-2; D gene uncertain. The CDR3 length is 11 residues. V dropped 4 bases and J dropped 6 bases, with 9 bases sitting between them. Germline V lookup: CDR1 SQVTM, CDR2 ANQGSEA. For the CDR3, the DNA is TGCAGCGTTGCCTACGGGGATGGCTACACCTTC. Its translation: CSVAYGDGYTF.

This clone was recorded only once. The chain has TRBV5-6 and TRBJ1-6; D perhaps matches TRBD1 (6 bases). The ends were cut back, 2 bases at V and 5 bases at J, with 20 bases in the middle. The V gene's germline CDR1 is SGHDT and CDR2 YYEEEE. CDR3 length equals 18 residues. CDR3 region: CASSFGPPVGTNNSPLHF. The CDR3, as DNA: TGTGCCAGCAGCTTTGGTCCCCCGGTCGGGACAAATAATTCACCCCTCCACTTT.

This clone was seen a few times. The chain employs TRBV7-2 and TRBJ2-2; the D is unclear. V shed 5 bases and J shed 6 bases, with 13 bases lying between them. The CDR3 runs to 14 residues. CDR1 is SGHTA and CDR2 is FQGNSA in the germline V gene. CDR3 protein: CASSRVPGSGELFF. The CDR3 nucleotides read TGTGCCAGCAGCCGAGTACCCGGGTCCGGGGAGCTGTTTTTT.

The gene calls are TRBV6-1 and TRBJ1-2; D gene uncertain. The V end was cut by 5 bases, the J end by 8 bases, with 9 bases between. CDR1 and CDR2 (germline): MNHNS, SASEGT. This CDR3 has 11 residues. The CDR3 coding sequence is TGTGCCAGCAGTTATGGAGTCGGCTACACCTTC. Translated: CASSYGVGYTF.

The chain uses TRBV4-3 and TRBJ2-7; 7 bases line up with TRBD1. The CDR3 extends over 15 amino acids. Germline CDR1 and CDR2: LGHNA and YSLEER. With V trimmed by 0 bases and J by 4 bases, 6 bases remained unmatched. The CDR3 region is CASSQEGDRQYEQYF. The CDR3 DNA sequence: TGCGCCAGCAGCCAAGAAGGGGACAGACAATACGAGCAGTACTTC.

The chain has TRBV5-6 and TRBJ1-4; 8 bases fit TRBD1. Per the germline V gene, CDR1 is SGHDT and CDR2 is YYEEEE. The CDR3 runs to 16 residues. V shed 4 bases and J 0 bases; nucleotides not matched to a gene: 5. The chain's CDR3 is CASSGQGGTTNEKLFF. CDR3 coding DNA: TGTGCCAGCAGCGGACAGGGCGGAACAACTAATGAAAAACTGTTTTTT.

This clone showed up just a few times. This chain connects TRBV6-1 to TRBJ2-7; D is perhaps TRBD2 (5 bases). CDR3 length: 16 residues. V was clipped by 4 bases and J by 0 bases, with 16 bases between them. CDR1 MNHNS and CDR2 SASEGT come from the germline V gene. In DNA, the CDR3 is TGTGCCAGCAGTGGCGGAGGACGGTTAGCCTCCTACGAGCAGTACTTC. Residues: CASSGGGRLASYEQYF.

This chain joins TRBV5-1 and TRBJ1-3; D not resolved. V was shortened by 0 bases and J by 4 bases, with 14 bases between the two germline ends. CDR1 and CDR2 (germline): SGHRS, YFSETQ. The CDR3 is 16 residues long. CDR3 in amino acids: CASSLVGRSSGNTIYF. Here the CDR3 DNA reads TGCGCCAGCAGCTTGGTGGGCCGCTCTTCAGGAAACACCATATATTTT.

The rearrangement uses TRBV18 and TRBJ2-7; 10 nucleotides align to TRBD1. The germline V gene encodes CDR1 KGHSH and CDR2 LQKENI. V trimming: 4 bases; J trimming: 2 bases; junction bases outside the gene matches: 8. There are 16 residues in the CDR3. The CDR3 is CASSLPRDRGTYEQYF. The CDR3 DNA reads as TGTGCCAGCTCACTCCCCCGGGACAGGGGAACCTACGAGCAGTACTTC. Based on the CDR3 plus reference TRBV18 and TRBJ2-7, the full variable domain is NAGVMQNPRHLVRRRGQEARLRCSPMKGHSHVYWYRQLPEEGLKFMVYLQKENIIDESGMPKERFSAEFPKEGPSILRIQQVVRGDSAAYFCASSLPRDRGTYEQYFGPGTRLTVT.

This sequence joins TRBV14 and TRBJ1-5; D remains unclear. V was clipped by 4 bases and J by 0 bases, with 13 bases between them. The CDR3 runs 16 residues. The germline V gene encodes CDR1 SGHDN and CDR2 FVKESK. CDR3 sequence: CASSPGVPYSNQPQHF. The CDR3 nucleotides are TGTGCCAGCAGCCCCGGGGTTCCCTATAGCAATCAGCCCCAGCATTTT.

The rearrangement links TRBV7-9 to TRBJ2-3, with unresolved D. Between the trimmed V and J ends, which lost 2 bases and 5 bases, there was a span of 8 bases. Germline loops: CDR1 SEHNR, CDR2 FQNEAQ (reference sequence). There are 13 residues in the CDR3. The CDR3 is CASSLPPKDTQYF. Here the CDR3 DNA reads TGTGCCAGCAGCTTACCCCCCAAAGATACGCAGTATTTT. Using reference TRBV7-9 and TRBJ2-3 for the parts outside the CDR3, the full variable domain is DTGVSQNPRHKITKRGQNVTFRCDPISEHNRLYWYRQTLGQGPEFLTYFQNEAQLEKSRLLSDRFSAERPKGSFSTLEIQRTEQGDSAMYLCASSLPPKDTQYFGPGTRLTVL.

V and J are TRBV6-4 and TRBJ1-1; D perhaps matches TRBD1 (6 bases). The CDR3 consists of 17 residues. Looked up from germline, CDR1 is MRHNA and CDR2 is SNTAGT. With 3 bases removed from V and 0 bases from J, the gap between germline ends came to 17 bases. The CDR3 bases are TGTGCCAGCAGTGAAGCGGGGGGCCCACCTTTGAACACTGAAGCTTTCTTT. Translating it yields CASSEAGGPPLNTEAFF.

This chain connects TRBV11-2 to TRBJ2-2, with TRBD2 matching over 7 bases. Trimming removed 1 base from V and 5 bases from J; junction bases left unmatched: 7. The CDR3 totals 16 residues. Germline CDR1 SGHAT, CDR2 FQNNGV. For the CDR3, the DNA is TGTGCCAGCAGCTTAGGGGACTACAGGCCGACCGGGGAGCTGTTTTTT. Translated, it gives CASSLGDYRPTGELFF. Combining the CDR3 with reference TRBV11-2 and TRBJ2-2 gives the whole variable domain EAGVAQSPRYKIIEKRQSVAFWCNPISGHATLYWYQQILGQGPKLLIQFQNNGVVDDSQLPKDRFSAERLKGVDSTLKIQPAKLEDSAVYLCASSLGDYRPTGELFFGEGSRLTVL.

V is TRBV10-1 and J is TRBJ2-4; D remains unclear. This CDR3 region has 12 residues. V was cut by 3 bases and J by 6 bases, with 6 bases left in between. Looked up from germline, CDR1 is WNHNN and CDR2 is SYGVQD (reference sequence). For the CDR3, the DNA is TGCGCCAGCAGTGATGGCGGAAACATTCAGTACTTC. Translating gives CASSDGGNIQYF.

The chain has TRBV18 and TRBJ2-3; D is perhaps TRBD1 (6 bases). Germline V CDR1 and CDR2: KGHSH, LQKENI. The V gene lost 2 bases and the J gene lost 4 bases, with 13 bases spanning the gap. There are 15 residues in the CDR3. The CDR3 sequence is CASSPVRGDADTQYF. The CDR3 nucleotides are TGTGCCAGCTCACCAGTCAGGGGAGACGCAGATACGCAGTATTTT.

The J gene is TRBJ1-5, the V gene TRBV2; D remains ambiguous. The CDR3 runs 14 residues. Germline CDR1 is SNHLY and CDR2 is FYNNEI. V was clipped by 7 bases and J by 2 bases, with 12 bases between them. The CDR3 spells CASMRGSGNQPQHF. For the CDR3, the DNA is TGTGCCAGCATGCGCGGGTCGGGCAATCAGCCCCAGCATTTT.

The V gene is TRBV5-1, the J gene TRBJ2-7, with 7 nucleotides matching TRBD2. Germline V gene lookup returns CDR1 SGHRS and CDR2 YFSETQ. Trimming at V came to 2 bases and at J to 6 bases, leaving 11 bases not matched to a gene. The CDR3 runs to 15 residues. CDR3 coding DNA: TGCGCCAGCAGCTTAAGCGGGGTAGTCGCCAGCGAGCAGTACTTC. Translation: CASSLSGVVASEQYF.

The J gene is TRBJ2-1, the V gene TRBV6-5; no definite D call. V dropped 2 bases and J dropped 1 base, with 6 bases sitting between them. The CDR3 is made up of 14 amino acids. CDR1 is MNHEY, CDR2 SVGAGI, per germline. The DNA for the CDR3 is TGTGCCAGCAGTTACGGAGTATCCTACAATGAGCAGTTCTTC. Translated: CASSYGVSYNEQFF.

The V and J genes are TRBV27 and TRBJ1-2, with D unclear. Trimming shortened V by 3 bases and J by 1 base, and 12 bases separated the two germline ends. Germline V lookup: CDR1 MNHEY, CDR2 SMNVEV (reference sequence). The CDR3 totals 15 residues. Here the CDR3 reads CASSLLPIDNYGYTF. The CDR3 coding sequence is TGTGCCAGCAGTTTGTTGCCTATTGATAACTATGGCTACACCTTC.

V is TRBV5-1 and J is TRBJ2-2, with D maybe TRBD2 (5 bases). This CDR3 comprises 14 residues. Germline V CDR1 and CDR2: SGHRS, YFSETQ. V was clipped by 5 bases and J by 5 bases, with 13 bases between them. The CDR3 sequence: CASSPSSTTGELFF. In DNA, the CDR3 is TGCGCCAGCAGTCCCTCTAGCACAACCGGGGAGCTGTTTTTT.

This chain uses TRBV9 with TRBJ2-3; 11 bases are shared with TRBD2. V lost 3 bases, J lost 3 bases, and 6 bases stayed unmatched. In germline, CDR1 is SGDLS, CDR2 YYNGEE. The CDR3 is 16 residues long. Here the CDR3 reads CASSALAGGGTDTQYF. CDR3 nucleotides: TGTGCCAGCAGCGCCCTAGCGGGGGGAGGAACAGATACGCAGTATTTT.

The gene calls are TRBV5-6 and TRBJ1-2; D remains ambiguous. The CDR3 runs to 13 residues. The germline V gene has CDR1 SGHDT and CDR2 YYEEEE. The V gene lost 1 base and the J gene lost 3 bases, with 7 bases spanning the gap. The CDR3 reads CASSLNLDYGYTF. CDR3 DNA sequence: TGTGCCAGCAGCTTGAACTTAGACTATGGCTACACCTTC. The entire variable domain, with the rest obtained from reference TRBV5-6 and TRBJ1-2, is as follows: DAGVTQSPTHLIKTRGQQVTLRCSPKSGHDTVSWYQQALGQGPQFIFQYYEEEERQRGNFPDRFSGHQFPNYSSELNVNALLLGDSALYLCASSLNLDYGYTFGSGTRLTVV.

The chain uses TRBV6-5 and TRBJ1-2; D perhaps matches TRBD1 (5 bases). The CDR3 runs 14 residues. With 1 base removed from V and 4 bases from J, the gap between germline ends came to 10 bases. Germline-derived CDR1 and CDR2 are MNHEY and SVGAGI. For the CDR3, the DNA is TGTGCCAGCAGTTACTTTGACAGCCGCTATGGCTACACCTTC. This gives the protein CASSYFDSRYGYTF.

The chain employs TRBV7-2 and TRBJ1-6, with 7 bases lining up with TRBD1. The V gene's germline CDR1 is SGHTA and CDR2 FQGNSA. Losses at the gene ends were 6 bases for V and 9 bases for J; bases not matched to a gene: 11. The CDR3 is 15 amino acids. DNA of the CDR3: TGTGCCAGCAGTCCTACCGGGACAGTGGGTTCACCCCTCCACTTT. This encodes CASSPTGTVGSPLHF.